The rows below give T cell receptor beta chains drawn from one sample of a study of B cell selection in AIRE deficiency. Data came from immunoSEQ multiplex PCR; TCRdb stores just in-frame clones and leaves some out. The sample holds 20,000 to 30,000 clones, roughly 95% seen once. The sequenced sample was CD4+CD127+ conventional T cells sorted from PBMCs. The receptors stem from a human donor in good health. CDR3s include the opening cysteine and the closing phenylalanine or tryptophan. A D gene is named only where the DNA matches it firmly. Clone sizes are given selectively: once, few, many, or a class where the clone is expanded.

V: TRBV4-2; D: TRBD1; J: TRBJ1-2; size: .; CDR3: CASSQGTGGAGYGYTF; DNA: TGTGCCAGCAGCCAAGGGACAGGGGGCGCTGGCTATGGCTACACCTTC
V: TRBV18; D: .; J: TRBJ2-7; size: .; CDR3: CASSPDASNYEQYF; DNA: TGTGCCAGCTCACCAGATGCTAGCAACTACGAGCAGTACTTC
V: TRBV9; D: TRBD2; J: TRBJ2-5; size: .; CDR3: CASSVASGEQETQYF; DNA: TGTGCCAGCAGCGTTGCTAGCGGGGAGCAAGAGACCCAGTACTTC
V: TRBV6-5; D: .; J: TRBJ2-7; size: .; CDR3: CASSENTYNEQYF; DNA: TGTGCCAGCAGTGAAAACACTTATAACGAGCAGTACTTC
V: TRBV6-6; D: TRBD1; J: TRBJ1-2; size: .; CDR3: CASSYSGTAASPF; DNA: TGTGCCAGCAGTTACTCGGGGACAGCCGCCTCGCCCTTC
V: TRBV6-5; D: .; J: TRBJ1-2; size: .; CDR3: CASSSGMTYGYTF; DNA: TGTGCCAGCAGTTCCGGGATGACCTATGGCTACACCTTC
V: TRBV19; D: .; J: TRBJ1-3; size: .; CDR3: CASRRDGRGGNTIYF; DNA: TGTGCCAGTAGACGGGACGGCAGGGGAGGAAACACCATATATTTT
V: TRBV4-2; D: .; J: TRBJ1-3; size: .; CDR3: CASSQDRPESGNTIYF; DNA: TGTGCCAGCAGCCAAGATCGGCCAGAATCTGGAAACACCATATATTTT
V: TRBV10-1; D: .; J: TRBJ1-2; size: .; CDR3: CASSDYGYTF; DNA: TGCGCCAGCAGCGACTATGGCTACACCTTC
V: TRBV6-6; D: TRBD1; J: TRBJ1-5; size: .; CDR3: CASSQGQGSNQPQHF; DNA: TGTGCCAGCAGCCAAGGACAGGGGAGCAATCAGCCCCAGCATTTT
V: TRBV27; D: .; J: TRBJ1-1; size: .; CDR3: CASSLTGYTEAFF; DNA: TGTGCCAGCAGTTTAACGGGGTATACTGAAGCTTTCTTT
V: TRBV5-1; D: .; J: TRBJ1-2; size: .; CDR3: CASRDFYGYTF; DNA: TGCGCCAGCAGGGACTTCTATGGCTACACCTTC
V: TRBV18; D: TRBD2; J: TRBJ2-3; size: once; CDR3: CASSPTGTSGRALPDTQYF; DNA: TGTGCCAGCTCACCAACCGGGACTAGCGGGAGGGCCCTCCCAGATACGCAGTATTTT
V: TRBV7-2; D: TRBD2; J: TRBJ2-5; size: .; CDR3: CASSLEREGLSQYF; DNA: TGTGCCAGCAGCTTAGAACGGGAGGGCCTGTCCCAGTACTTC
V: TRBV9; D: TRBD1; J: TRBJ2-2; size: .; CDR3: CASSVAGTGSGELFF; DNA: TGTGCCAGCAGCGTAGCCGGGACAGGGTCGGGGGAGCTGTTTTTT
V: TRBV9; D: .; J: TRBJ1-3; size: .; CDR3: CASSTDSGLSGNTIYF; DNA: TGTGCCAGCAGCACGGACAGTGGTTTATCTGGAAACACCATATATTTT
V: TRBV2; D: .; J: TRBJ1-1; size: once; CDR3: CASREGRNTEAFF; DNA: TGTGCCAGCAGAGAGGGAAGGAACACTGAAGCTTTCTTT
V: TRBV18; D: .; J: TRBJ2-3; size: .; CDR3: CASSGSDTQYF; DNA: TGTGCCAGCTCAGGTTCGGATACGCAGTATTTT
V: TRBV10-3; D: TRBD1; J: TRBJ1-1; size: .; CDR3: CAISQGTANTEAFF; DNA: TGTGCCATCAGCCAGGGGACAGCGAACACTGAAGCTTTCTTT
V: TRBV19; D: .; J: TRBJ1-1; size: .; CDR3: CASSIHNTEAFF; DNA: TGTGCCAGTAGTATTCATAACACTGAAGCTTTCTTT
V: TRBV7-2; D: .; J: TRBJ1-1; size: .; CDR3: CASSSYQGNTEAFF; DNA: TGTGCCAGCAGTAGTTACCAGGGGAACACTGAAGCTTTCTTT
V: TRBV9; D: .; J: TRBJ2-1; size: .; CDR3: CASSVGRSAGHNEQFF; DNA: TGTGCCAGCAGCGTAGGAAGGAGCGCGGGGCACAATGAGCAGTTCTTC
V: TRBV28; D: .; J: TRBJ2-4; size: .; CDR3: CASSFALNIQYF; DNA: TGTGCCAGCAGTTTCGCCTTAAACATTCAGTACTTC
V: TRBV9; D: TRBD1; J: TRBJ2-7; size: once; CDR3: CASTSGTESYEQYF; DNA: TGTGCCAGCACCTCCGGGACAGAGTCCTACGAGCAGTACTTC
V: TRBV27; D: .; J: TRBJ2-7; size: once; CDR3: CASSLRGLLAYEQYF; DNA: TGTGCCAGCAGTCTCCGGGGACTGTTGGCCTACGAGCAGTACTTC
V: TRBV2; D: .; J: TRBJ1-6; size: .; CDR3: CASSLLGSPLHF; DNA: TGTGCCAGCAGCCTATTAGGATCACCCCTCCACTTT
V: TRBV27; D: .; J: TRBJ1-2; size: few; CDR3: CASSFLGGGYTF; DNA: TGTGCCAGCAGTTTCCTTGGAGGGGGCTACACCTTC
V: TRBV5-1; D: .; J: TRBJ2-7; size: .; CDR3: CASSPAGQGSYEQYF; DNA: TGCGCCAGCAGCCCCGCGGGTCAGGGGAGCTACGAGCAGTACTTC
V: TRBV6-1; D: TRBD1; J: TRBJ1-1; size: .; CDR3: CASSLTYRGDTEAFF; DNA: TGTGCCAGCAGTTTAACATACAGGGGCGACACTGAAGCTTTCTTT
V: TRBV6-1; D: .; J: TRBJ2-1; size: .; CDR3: CASSVQGGQFF; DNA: TGTGCCAGCAGTGTTCAAGGCGGTCAGTTCTTC
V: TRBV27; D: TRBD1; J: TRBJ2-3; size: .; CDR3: CASRGTDADTQYF; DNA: TGTGCCAGCAGGGGGACAGACGCAGATACGCAGTATTTT
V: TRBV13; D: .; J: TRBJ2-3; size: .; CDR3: CASSLSLGENHYF; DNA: TGTGCCAGCAGCTTGTCGCTGGGGGAGAACCACTATTTT
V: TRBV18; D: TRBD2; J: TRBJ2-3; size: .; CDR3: CASSRAGAVDTQYF; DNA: TGTGCCAGCTCACGAGCGGGAGCGGTAGATACGCAGTATTTT
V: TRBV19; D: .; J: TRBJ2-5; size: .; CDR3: CASSSGLQETQYF; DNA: TGTGCCAGTAGTTCCGGGCTCCAAGAGACCCAGTACTTC
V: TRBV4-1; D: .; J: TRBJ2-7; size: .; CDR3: CASSQVSQGGYEQYF; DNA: TGCGCCAGCAGCCAAGTGAGCCAGGGGGGCTACGAGCAGTACTTC
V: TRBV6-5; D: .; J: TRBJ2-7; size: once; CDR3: CASRVDSSSYEQYF; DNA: TGTGCCAGCAGAGTTGATTCAAGCTCCTACGAGCAGTACTTC